This T cell receptor (beta chain) was observed in a study of OX40 agonist ivuxolimab in advanced cancers. On this clone: Its antigen is undetermined.

Clones were sequenced by immunoSEQ multiplex PCR, and TCRdb holds only the in-frame ones, with some missing. The sample yields roughly 59,000 clones, around 81% seen once. The CDR3 consists of 14 residues. The V end lost 4 bases, the J end lost 5 bases, and 14 bases lay between the germline ends. Germline V CDR1 and CDR2: ENHRY, SYGVKD. Broader study findings: A proportion of nonresponders additionally exhibited low normalized T-cell clonal expansion. Expanded clones were, on average, more numerous among CD8+ T cells than CD4+. The study observed clonal expansion of CD4+ and CD8+ blood T cells by week 6 at 0.1 to 3.0 mg/kg.

V and J are TRBV10-3 and TRBJ2-5; D perhaps matches TRBD1 (5 bases). The source is an adult with an advanced solid tumor such as melanoma, head and neck, liver or kidney cancer. The sample here was CD4+ or CD8+ T cells sorted from blood, taken in a trial of the OX40 agonist ivuxolimab. The CDR3 region has the DNA TGTGCCATCAGTGTGGGTCAGGGAAGGGAGACCCAGTACTTC. It codes for CAISVGQGRETQYF.